This T cell receptor beta chain originates from a study of T-cell memory formation after mild COVID-19. TCRdb analysed the 5' RACE reads with MiXCR anew, one entry per CDR3 protein. The sample lists roughly 100,000 distinct CDR3 sequences, about 13% occurring once. This CDR3 comprises 18 residues. V was clipped by 4 bases and J by 8 bases, with 27 bases between them. Germline V lookup: CDR1 SGHVS, CDR2 FNYEAQ. This receptor was obtained from an adult woman who had mild COVID-19 (a few samples of this study predate the infection). Cell type and time point are not known. The sequenced sample consisted of PBMCs or a T cell subset sorted from them (not recorded which). The chain is built from TRBV7-6 and TRBJ2-1, with D tentatively TRBD1 (5 bases). As DNA, the CDR3 is TGTGCCAGCAGCTCCTCACACACCCTAGGGGCGGTGCTCGATGAGCAGTTCTTC. Amino acid sequence: CASSSSHTLGAVLDEQFF.